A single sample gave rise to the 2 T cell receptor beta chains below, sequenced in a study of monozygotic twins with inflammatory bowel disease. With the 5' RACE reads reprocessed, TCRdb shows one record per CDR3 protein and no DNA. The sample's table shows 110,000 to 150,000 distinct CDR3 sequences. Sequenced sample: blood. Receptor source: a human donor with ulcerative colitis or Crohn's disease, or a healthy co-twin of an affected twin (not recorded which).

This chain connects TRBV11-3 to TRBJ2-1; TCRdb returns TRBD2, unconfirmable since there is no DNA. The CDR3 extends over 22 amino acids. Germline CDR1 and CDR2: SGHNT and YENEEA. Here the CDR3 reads CASSLGLKRTSGTRVSYNEQFF.

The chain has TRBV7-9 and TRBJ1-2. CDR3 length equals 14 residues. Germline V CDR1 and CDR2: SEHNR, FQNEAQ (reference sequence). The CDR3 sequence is CASSLEGRGYGYTF.